In this sample, the clone carrying this T cell receptor (beta chain) turned up many times. The TCRbeta library was prepared with unique molecular identifiers. Using its own MiXCR run on the PCR reads, TCRdb lists one record per CDR3 protein. This sample yields some 300,000 distinct CDR3 sequences, of which around 10% are seen a single time; under 3% belongs to the top ten. Germline CDR1 reads SGHRS; CDR2 reads YFSETQ. V was clipped by 4 bases and J by 4 bases, with 9 bases between them. This CDR3 contains 13 residues. This specimen belongs to a study of T-cell reconstitution after alpha-beta-depleted transplantation in children.

The genes are TRBV5-1 and TRBJ1-5; D gene unclear. Sequenced here: PBMCs from the stem cell graft donor, sampled from the stem cell graft. The source is a human donor who donated a stem cell graft to a child with acute lymphoblastic leukemia. CDR3: CASSANPNQPQHF. The CDR3 coding sequence is TGCGCCAGCAGCGCTAACCCGAATCAGCCCCAGCATTTT.